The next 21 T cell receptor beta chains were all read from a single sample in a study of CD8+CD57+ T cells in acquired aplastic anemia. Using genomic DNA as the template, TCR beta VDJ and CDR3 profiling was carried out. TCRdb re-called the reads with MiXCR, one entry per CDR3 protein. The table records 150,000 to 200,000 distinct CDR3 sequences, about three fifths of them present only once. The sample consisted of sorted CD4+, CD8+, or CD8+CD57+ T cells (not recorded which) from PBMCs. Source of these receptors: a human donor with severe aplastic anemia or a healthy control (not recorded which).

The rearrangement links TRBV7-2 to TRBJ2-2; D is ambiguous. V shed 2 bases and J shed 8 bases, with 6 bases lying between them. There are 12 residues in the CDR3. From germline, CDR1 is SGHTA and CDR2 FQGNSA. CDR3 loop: CASSLKTGELFF. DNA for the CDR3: TGTGCCAGCAGCTTAAAGACGGGGGAGCTGTTTTTT.

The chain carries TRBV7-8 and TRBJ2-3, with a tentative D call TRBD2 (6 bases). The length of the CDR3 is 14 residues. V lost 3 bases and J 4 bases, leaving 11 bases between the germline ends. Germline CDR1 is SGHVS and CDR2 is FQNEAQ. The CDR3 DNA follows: TGTGCCAGCAGCTTTACGGGGGATCCAGATACGCAGTATTTT. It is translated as CASSFTGDPDTQYF.

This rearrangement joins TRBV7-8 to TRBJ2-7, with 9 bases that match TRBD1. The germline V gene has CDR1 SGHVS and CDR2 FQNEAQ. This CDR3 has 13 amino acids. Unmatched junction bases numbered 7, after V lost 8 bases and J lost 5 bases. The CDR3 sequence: CASGWTGEDEQYF. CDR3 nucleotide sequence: TGTGCCAGCGGATGGACAGGGGAGGACGAGCAGTACTTC.

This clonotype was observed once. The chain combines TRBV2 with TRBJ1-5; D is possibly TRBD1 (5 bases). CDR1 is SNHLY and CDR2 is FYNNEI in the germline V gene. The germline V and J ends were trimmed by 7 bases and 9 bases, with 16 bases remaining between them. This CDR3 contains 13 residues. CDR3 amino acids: CASTLAWRGPQHF. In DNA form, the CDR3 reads TGTGCCAGCACCCTAGCATGGAGGGGGCCCCAGCATTTT.

The CDR3: CSARDPSGRLWNEQFF. In DNA, the CDR3 is TGCAGTGCTAGAGATCCTAGCGGGAGGTTATGGAATGAGCAGTTCTTC. This chain uses TRBV20-1 with TRBJ2-1; TRBD2 aligns across 11 bases. CDR1 and CDR2 (germline): DFQATT, SNEGSKA (reference sequence). Trimming at V came to 0 bases and at J to 7 bases, leaving 8 bases not matched to a gene. The CDR3 is 16 amino acids.

In DNA form, the CDR3 reads TGTGCCAGCAGCTTAGCCACGGGACTAGCGGGGTTGAATGAGCAGTTCTTC. Protein product: CASSLATGLAGLNEQFF. V usage is TRBV7-9 and J usage is TRBJ2-1; TRBD2 matches at 13 bases. CDR1 is SEHNR, CDR2 FQNEAQ, per germline (reference sequence). The CDR3 sequence is 17 residues long. Germline trimming cut 0 bases from V and 7 bases from J; bases unmatched to any gene: 6.

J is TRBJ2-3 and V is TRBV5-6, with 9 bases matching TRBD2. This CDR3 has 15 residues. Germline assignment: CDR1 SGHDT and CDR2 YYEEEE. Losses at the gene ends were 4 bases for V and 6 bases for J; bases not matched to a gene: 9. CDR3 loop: CASSPRSGRSDTQYF. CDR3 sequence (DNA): TGTGCCAGCAGCCCCAGGAGCGGGAGGTCGGATACGCAGTATTTT.

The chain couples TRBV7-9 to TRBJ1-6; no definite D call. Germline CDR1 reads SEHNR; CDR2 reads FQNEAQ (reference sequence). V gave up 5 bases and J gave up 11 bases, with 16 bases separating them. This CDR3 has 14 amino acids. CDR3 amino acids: CASSDPRGCAPLHF. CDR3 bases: TGTGCCAGCAGCGACCCTCGGGGTTGCGCACCCCTCCACTTT.

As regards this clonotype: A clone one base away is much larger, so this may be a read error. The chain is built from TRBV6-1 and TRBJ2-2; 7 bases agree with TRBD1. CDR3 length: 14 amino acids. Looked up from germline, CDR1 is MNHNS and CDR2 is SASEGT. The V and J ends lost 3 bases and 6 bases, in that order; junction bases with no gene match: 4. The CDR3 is CASSEGTEPGELFF. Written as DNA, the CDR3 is TGTGCCAGCAGTGAGGGGACAGAGCCCGGGGAGCTGTTTTTT.

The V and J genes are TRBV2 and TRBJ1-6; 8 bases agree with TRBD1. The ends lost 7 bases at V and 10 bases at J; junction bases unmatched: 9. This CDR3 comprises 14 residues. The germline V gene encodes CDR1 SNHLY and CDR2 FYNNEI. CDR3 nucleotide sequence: TGTGCCAGCACTGGGACAGGTCCCCAGTCACCCCTCCACTTT. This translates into CASTGTGPQSPLHF.

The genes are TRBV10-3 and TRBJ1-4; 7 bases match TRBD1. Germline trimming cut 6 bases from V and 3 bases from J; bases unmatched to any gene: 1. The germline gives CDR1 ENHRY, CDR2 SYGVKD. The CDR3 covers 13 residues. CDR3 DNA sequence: TGTGCCATCAGCGACAGGGCTAATGAAAAACTGTTTTTT. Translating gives CAISDRANEKLFF.

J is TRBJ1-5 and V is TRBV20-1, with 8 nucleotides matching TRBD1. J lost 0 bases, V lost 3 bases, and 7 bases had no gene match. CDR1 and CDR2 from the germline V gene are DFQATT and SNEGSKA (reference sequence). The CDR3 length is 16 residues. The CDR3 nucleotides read TGCAGTGCTAGCCCGGACAGGGTGAATAGCAATCAGCCCCAGCATTTT. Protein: CSASPDRVNSNQPQHF.

CDR3 in amino acids: CATLRDSGNTIYF. CDR3 bases: TGTGCCACCCTGAGGGACTCAGGAAACACCATATATTTT. The chain has TRBV10-3 and TRBJ1-3, with a tentative D call TRBD1 (5 bases). Germline lookup yields CDR1 ENHRY and CDR2 SYGVKD. V was cut by 10 bases and J by 4 bases, with 14 bases left in between. The CDR3 length is 13 residues.

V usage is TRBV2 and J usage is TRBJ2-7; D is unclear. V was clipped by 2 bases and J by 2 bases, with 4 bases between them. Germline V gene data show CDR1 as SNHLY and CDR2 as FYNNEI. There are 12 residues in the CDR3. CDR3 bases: TGTGCCAGCAGTGAATGGGCCTACGAGCAGTACTTC. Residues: CASSEWAYEQYF. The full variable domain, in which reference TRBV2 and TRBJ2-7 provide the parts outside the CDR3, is EPEVTQTPSHQVTQMGQEVILRCVPISNHLYFYWYRQILGQKVEFLVSFYNNEISEKSEIFDDQFSVERPDGSNFTLKIRSTKLEDSAMYFCASSEWAYEQYFGPGTRLTVT.

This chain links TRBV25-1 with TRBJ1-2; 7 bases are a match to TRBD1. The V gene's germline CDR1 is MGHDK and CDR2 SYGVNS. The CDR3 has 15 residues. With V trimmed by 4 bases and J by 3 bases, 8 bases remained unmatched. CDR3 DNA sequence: TGTGCCAGCAGTGTATCCCTGGGACAGTACTATGGCTACACCTTC. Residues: CASSVSLGQYYGYTF.

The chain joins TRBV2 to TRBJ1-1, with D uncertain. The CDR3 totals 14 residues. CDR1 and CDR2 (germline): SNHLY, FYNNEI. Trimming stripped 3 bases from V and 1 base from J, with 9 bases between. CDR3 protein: CASSEGRKNTEAFF. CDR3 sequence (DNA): TGTGCCAGCAGTGAGGGCAGGAAGAACACTGAAGCTTTCTTT.

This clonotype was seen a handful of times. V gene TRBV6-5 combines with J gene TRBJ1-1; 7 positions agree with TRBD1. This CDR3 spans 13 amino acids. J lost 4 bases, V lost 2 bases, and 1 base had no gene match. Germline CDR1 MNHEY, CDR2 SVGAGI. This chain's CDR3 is CASSYGTATEAFF. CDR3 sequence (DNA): TGTGCCAGCAGTTACGGGACAGCCACTGAAGCTTTCTTT.

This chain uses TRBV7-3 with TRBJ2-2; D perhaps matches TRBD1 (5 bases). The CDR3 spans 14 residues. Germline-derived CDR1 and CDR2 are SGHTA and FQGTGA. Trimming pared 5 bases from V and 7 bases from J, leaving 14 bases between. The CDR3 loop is CASSPLGQGGELFF. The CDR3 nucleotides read TGTGCCAGCAGCCCTCTAGGGCAGGGCGGGGAGCTGTTTTTT.

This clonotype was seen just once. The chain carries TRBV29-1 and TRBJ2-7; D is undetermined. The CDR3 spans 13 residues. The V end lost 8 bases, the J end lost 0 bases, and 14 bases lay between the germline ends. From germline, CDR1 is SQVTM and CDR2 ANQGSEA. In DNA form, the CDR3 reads TGCAGCTTGGCAGCCGCGATCTCCTACGAGCAGTACTTC. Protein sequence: CSLAAAISYEQYF.

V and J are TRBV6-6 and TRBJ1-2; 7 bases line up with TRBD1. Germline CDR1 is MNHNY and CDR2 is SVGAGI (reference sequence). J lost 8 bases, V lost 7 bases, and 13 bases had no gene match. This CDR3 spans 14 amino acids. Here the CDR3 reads CASIDDRARYGYTF. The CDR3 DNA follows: TGTGCCAGCATTGACGACAGGGCCAGATACGGCTACACCTTC.

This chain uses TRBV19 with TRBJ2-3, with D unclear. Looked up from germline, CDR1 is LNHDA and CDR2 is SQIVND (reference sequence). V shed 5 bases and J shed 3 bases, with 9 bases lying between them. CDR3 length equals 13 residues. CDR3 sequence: CASSDTYTDTQYF. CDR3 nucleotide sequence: TGTGCCAGTAGTGATACTTATACAGATACGCAGTATTTT.